Given below is one T cell receptor beta chain in context. As yet, its antigen is unknown. The sample comes from a study of early T cells in non-severe SARS-CoV-2 infection. Across the whole study: Bulk RNA from unsorted whole blood was sequenced; chains were unpaired.

With V trimmed by 5 bases and J by 5 bases, 10 bases remained unmatched. The CDR3 is 16 amino acids. Germline CDR1 reads SGHVS; CDR2 reads FQNEAQ. Individual cDNA molecules received unique molecular identifiers. TCRdb used MiXCR to reprocess the 5' RACE reads, holding one entry per CDR3 protein. Here the sample spans tens of thousands of distinct CDR3 sequences, roughly an eighth being singletons. Study results and caveats: Database matching using VDJdb favored anti-spike CD8 responses, with private and CD4 specificities left missing.

Here the sequenced sample was whole blood, taken at baseline. The clonotype comes from an adult who was a healthcare worker with PCR-confirmed SARS-CoV-2 infection or an uninfected control (not recorded which). J is TRBJ2-7 and V is TRBV7-8; 12 bases are a match to TRBD1. The CDR3 is CASSLNPGQGAHEQYF. The CDR3 DNA is TGTGCCAGCAGCCTCAATCCGGGACAGGGGGCCCACGAGCAGTACTTC.